Presented here are 9 T cell receptor beta chains from one specimen sequenced in a study of T cell changes during pregnancy in multiple sclerosis (dated by TCRdb to about 2019). Receptor amplification or capture employed the immunoSEQ multiplex PCR assay. Held by TCRdb, this immuneACCESS table contains in-frame sequences only and omits some clones. Under half of the omission traces to an unresolved V gene where checked; the cause of the rest is unknown. Within this sample are under 15,000 clones, with 70% to 90% of them counted one time only. 14% to 15% of the sample is held by the ten biggest clonotypes. Material: CD8+ T cells from peripheral blood mononuclear cells, obtained in the second trimester of pregnancy. Receptors were obtained from a female donor in good health, enrolled as a control in a pregnancy study.

This rearrangement joins TRBV14 to TRBJ1-5, with D uncertain. CDR1 SGHDN and CDR2 FVKESK come from the germline V gene. Trimming left V 4 bases short and J 10 bases short, with 17 bases between. The CDR3 totals 14 residues. The CDR3 sequence is CASSPAGSPTPQHF. CDR3 coding DNA: TGTGCCAGCAGCCCGGCGGGGTCCCCTACCCCCCAGCATTTT.

This chain uses TRBV5-6 with TRBJ2-7, with D possibly matching TRBD2 (6 bases). The V end lost 9 bases, the J end lost 0 bases, and 13 bases lay between the germline ends. The CDR3 is 13 amino acids. CDR1 SGHDT and CDR2 YYEEEE come from the germline V gene. CDR3 loop: CATKGRYSYEQYF. CDR3 coding DNA: TGTGCCACCAAGGGGAGGTACTCCTACGAGCAGTACTTC.

This chain uses TRBV6-5 with TRBJ1-4; D not resolved. The CDR3 consists of 13 residues. CDR1 and CDR2 (germline): MNHEY, SVGAGI. Trimming took 0 bases from V and 7 from J, leaving 6 bases between them. The CDR3 DNA is TGTGCCAGCAGTTACTCGACATTTGAAAAACTGTTTTTT. It yields the protein CASSYSTFEKLFF.

Only one count was recorded for this clone. The chain uses TRBV5-6 and TRBJ1-4; unclear D gene. With 2 bases removed from V and 1 base from J, the gap between germline ends came to 12 bases. In germline, CDR1 is SGHDT, CDR2 YYEEEE. The length of the CDR3 is 16 residues. The CDR3 here is CASSLLMEETNEKLFF. CDR3 coding DNA: TGTGCCAGCAGCTTACTTATGGAGGAAACTAATGAAAAACTGTTTTTT.

A single count supports this clone. V gene TRBV6-5 combines with J gene TRBJ2-7; 7 bases fit TRBD1. The CDR3 spans 14 residues. V lost 6 bases and J lost 3; bases outside the gene matches: 8. Germline CDR1 is MNHEY and CDR2 is SVGAGI. CDR3 amino acids: CASSYDREGYEQYF. The CDR3 DNA reads TGTGCCAGCAGCTACGACAGGGAAGGCTACGAGCAGTACTTC.

V is TRBV7-9 and J is TRBJ2-7; possible D gene TRBD1, 6 bases. The CDR3 length is 15 residues. CDR1 is SEHNR, CDR2 FQNEAQ, per germline (reference sequence). The V end lost 1 base, the J end lost 3 bases, and 13 bases lay between the germline ends. CDR3 residues: CASSLVPGVSYEQYF. The CDR3 DNA sequence: TGTGCCAGCAGCTTAGTCCCAGGGGTCAGCTACGAGCAGTACTTC.

The gene calls are TRBV15 and TRBJ1-1, with no clear D. The V and J ends lost 1 base and 4 bases respectively, with 16 bases between them. Germline loops: CDR1 LNHNV, CDR2 YYDKDF (reference sequence). The CDR3 has 16 amino acids. CDR3 protein: CATSRVGVQASTEAFF. In nucleotides, the CDR3 is TGTGCCACCAGCAGAGTGGGTGTTCAAGCGAGCACTGAAGCTTTCTTT.

This clone was seen only a few times. V gene TRBV6-1 combines with J gene TRBJ2-1; D may be TRBD2 (5 bases). Germline CDR1 and CDR2: MNHNS and SASEGT. Trimming removed 7 bases at V and 2 bases at J, with 9 bases between. The CDR3 consists of 13 residues. DNA for the CDR3: TGTGCCAGCAACCTCGGGGCCTACAATGAGCAGTTCTTC. Protein product: CASNLGAYNEQFF.

The chain is built from TRBV29-1 and TRBJ1-1; unclear D gene. The CDR3 consists of 14 residues. V lost 8 bases and J lost 5, with 21 bases in between. CDR1 and CDR2 (germline): SQVTM, ANQGSEA. CDR3 DNA: TGCAGCTCGGGAGGTCTTATCGTTGGGACTGAAGCTTTCTTT. Translation: CSSGGLIVGTEAFF.